The 32 T cell receptor beta chains below were found in one sample sequenced in a study of blood T cell repertoires in COVID-19 (dated by TCRdb to the early 2020s). The method was the immunoSEQ multiplex PCR assay. Here the immuneACCESS table is served through TCRdb, limited to in-frame sequences with V and J called. Missing clones are a known gap in these copies; in checked studies unresolved V genes cover under half, and the rest lacks a known reason. This sample holds 60,000 or so clones; 80% to 85% were observed only once. The ten largest clones add up to roughly 10% of the sample. The sequenced sample was peripheral blood. Receptors originate from a man under 40 with COVID-19, enrolled during active disease.

The J gene is TRBJ2-7, the V gene TRBV29-1; no firm D call. With 1 base removed from V and 6 bases from J, the gap between germline ends came to 7 bases. Germline assignment: CDR1 SQVTM and CDR2 ANQGSEA. The CDR3 totals 11 residues. CDR3 nucleotide sequence: TGCAGCGTTGAAGCGAGTGGCGAGCAGTACTTC. This encodes CSVEASGEQYF.

The chain carries TRBV14 and TRBJ1-2; D might be TRBD1 (5 bases). The CDR3 runs 13 residues. Trimming shortened V by 4 bases and J by 8 bases, and 14 bases separated the two germline ends. The germline gives CDR1 SGHDN, CDR2 FVKESK. The CDR3 here is CASSPFGRGGYTF. The CDR3, as DNA: TGTGCCAGCAGCCCCTTTGGGAGGGGCGGCTACACCTTC.

The chain has TRBV7-8 and TRBJ1-1; 7 nucleotides agree with TRBD1. Trimming removed 2 bases from V and 5 bases from J; junction bases left unmatched: 8. This CDR3 has 15 amino acids. Germline assignment: CDR1 SGHVS and CDR2 FQNEAQ. As DNA, the CDR3 is TGTGCCAGCAGCTTACTGACAGGGTCCCTAACTGAAGCTTTCTTT. Translating it yields CASSLLTGSLTEAFF.

J is TRBJ2-6 and V is TRBV10-3, with TRBD2 as a possible D gene (6 bases). The CDR3 runs to 18 residues. Germline CDR1 and CDR2: ENHRY and SYGVKD. With 2 bases removed from V and 0 bases from J, the gap between germline ends came to 14 bases. The CDR3 loop reads CAISELGTVSSGANVLTF. The CDR3 nucleotides are TGTGCCATCAGTGAGCTCGGGACTGTTAGCTCTGGGGCCAACGTCCTGACTTTC.

The CDR3 region has the DNA TGCGCCAGCAGCTTAGATTTAGCGGGAGGCACAGATACGCAGTATTTT. Protein sequence: CASSLDLAGGTDTQYF. The rearrangement joins TRBV5-1 to TRBJ2-3, with TRBD2 matching 9 bases. J lost 1 base, V lost 2 bases, and 5 bases had no gene match. The CDR3 has 16 residues. CDR1 is SGHRS and CDR2 is YFSETQ in the germline V gene.

The genes are TRBV25-1 and TRBJ2-7; D uncertain. This CDR3 region has 12 residues. Trimming took 1 base from V and 2 from J, leaving 3 bases between them. Germline V lookup: CDR1 MGHDK, CDR2 SYGVNS. CDR3 residues: CASSELAYEQYF. The CDR3 region has the DNA TGTGCCAGCAGTGAATTAGCCTACGAGCAGTACTTC.

V gene TRBV28 combines with J gene TRBJ1-6, with D tentatively TRBD1 (5 bases). Per the germline V gene, CDR1 is MDHEN and CDR2 is SYDVKM. The CDR3 is 13 residues long. V shed 2 bases and J shed 13 bases, with 12 bases lying between them. CDR3 DNA: TGTGCCAGCAGTTTAAGGGGCCCCTTTCCCCTCCACTTT. It specifies CASSLRGPFPLHF.

This rearrangement joins TRBV28 to TRBJ2-1; 8 bases line up with TRBD1. The CDR3 runs 14 residues. CDR1 and CDR2 (germline): MDHEN, SYDVKM. V gave up 6 bases and J gave up 9 bases; unmatched junction bases: 10. The CDR3 coding sequence is TGTGCCAGCAGCATACTCGGACAGGGACGTGAGCAGTTCTTC. Translating gives CASSILGQGREQFF.

The DNA for the CDR3 is TGTGCCAGTAGTGCGCGGAGCGCTTACAATGAGCAGTTCTTC. It specifies CASSARSAYNEQFF. The chain recombines TRBV19 with TRBJ2-1; D not resolved. CDR3 length: 14 residues. V was clipped by 5 bases and J by 4 bases, with 12 bases between them. Germline CDR1 and CDR2: LNHDA and SQIVND (reference sequence).

CDR3 residues: CASSIGNPGGTDGYTF. CDR3 nucleotides: TGTGCCAGTAGTATCGGAAATCCAGGGGGGACGGATGGCTACACCTTC. J is TRBJ1-2 and V is TRBV19; 7 positions agree with TRBD1. V lost 3 bases, J lost 6 bases, and 13 bases stayed unmatched. Per the germline V gene, CDR1 is LNHDA and CDR2 is SQIVND (reference sequence). The CDR3 totals 16 residues.

V gene TRBV16 combines with J gene TRBJ2-7, with 9 bases lining up with TRBD1. Germline CDR1 and CDR2: KGHSY and FQNENV. V gave up 4 bases and J gave up 3 bases; unmatched junction bases: 7. The CDR3 is 15 amino acids. For the CDR3, the DNA is TGTGCCAGCAGCCCCCCCGGGACAGGGAACTACGAGCAGTACTTC. It codes for CASSPPGTGNYEQYF.

This chain connects TRBV5-1 to TRBJ1-6; no firm D call. The V and J ends lost 4 bases and 7 bases respectively, with 9 bases between them. The CDR3 runs 13 residues. Germline-derived CDR1 and CDR2 are SGHRS and YFSETQ. CDR3 sequence reads: CASSTNLNSPLHF. CDR3 in DNA: TGCGCCAGCAGCACCAATCTAAATTCACCCCTCCACTTT.

This clone was detected once. CDR3 sequence reads: CASSSSGLVGNEQFF. CDR3 sequence (DNA): TGTGCCAGCAGCTCGTCGGGACTAGTGGGCAATGAGCAGTTCTTC. The chain combines TRBV11-2 with TRBJ2-1; 8 nucleotides align to TRBD2. V was clipped by 4 bases and J by 6 bases; unmatched bases: 8. The CDR3 consists of 15 residues. Germline CDR1 reads SGHAT; CDR2 reads FQNNGV.

This sequence joins TRBV7-2 and TRBJ1-6, with D possibly being TRBD1 (6 bases). The CDR3 covers 12 residues. The germline V and J ends were trimmed by 8 bases and 9 bases, with 11 bases remaining between them. The germline gives CDR1 SGHTA, CDR2 FQGNSA. In DNA, the CDR3 is TGTGCCAGCGCCGAGGACAGTTCACCCCTCCACTTT. Translation: CASAEDSSPLHF. The whole variable domain, filled in from reference TRBV7-2 and TRBJ1-6, reads GAGVSQSPSNKVTEKGKDVELRCDPISGHTALYWYRQSLGQGLEFLIYFQGNSAPDKSGLPSDRFSAERTGGSVSTLTIQRTQQEDSAVYLCASAEDSSPLHFGNGTRLTVT.

The gene calls are TRBV7-2 and TRBJ2-7; 13 bases map to TRBD2. Germline loops: CDR1 SGHTA, CDR2 FQGNSA. With 6 bases clipped from V and 0 bases from J, the junction kept 8 bases outside the gene matches. This CDR3 spans 17 amino acids. The CDR3 loop is CASRPGLAGVGSYEQYF. In DNA, the CDR3 is TGTGCCAGCAGACCTGGACTAGCGGGAGTTGGCTCCTACGAGCAGTACTTC.

This clone was picked up one time. The gene calls are TRBV5-5 and TRBJ2-1; 8 bases map to TRBD2. V lost 5 bases, J lost 1 base, and 8 bases stayed unmatched. Germline values: CDR1 SGHKS, CDR2 YYEKEE (reference sequence). This CDR3 has 16 amino acids. DNA of the CDR3: TGTGCCAGCAGGTGGGGAGCGGGAGAGTCCTACAATGAGCAGTTCTTC. Translation: CASRWGAGESYNEQFF.

This clone occurred a few times. This sequence joins TRBV28 and TRBJ2-1, with 8 bases lining up with TRBD1. V gave up 7 bases and J gave up 5 bases; unmatched junction bases: 10. CDR1 and CDR2 (germline): MDHEN, SYDVKM. This CDR3 has 15 residues. Here the CDR3 reads CASNVMGQVDNEQFF. The CDR3 DNA follows: TGTGCCAGCAACGTCATGGGACAGGTGGACAATGAGCAGTTCTTC.

The table lists this clone with a count of one. The chain carries TRBV6-6 and TRBJ2-7; 7 bases agree with TRBD1. The CDR3 runs to 16 residues. V lost 6 bases to trimming and J lost 0 bases; unmatched junction nucleotides: 11. The germline gives CDR1 MNHNY, CDR2 SVGAGI (reference sequence). Here the CDR3 DNA reads TGTGCCAGCAGAACCCGCGGACAGGATCTCTCCTACGAGCAGTACTTC. This translates into CASRTRGQDLSYEQYF.

The DNA of the CDR3 is TGTGCCAGCAGTTGGGGAGCACCCCCCTGGTCCCAGCATTTT. Translated, it gives CASSWGAPPWSQHF. This rearrangement joins TRBV6-5 to TRBJ1-5; D is ambiguous. This CDR3 is 14 amino acids long. V gave up 4 bases and J gave up 11 bases, with 18 bases separating them. Per germline, CDR1 MNHEY and CDR2 SVGAGI.

A single count supports this clone. V usage is TRBV28 and J usage is TRBJ2-2; 7 positions agree with TRBD1. The CDR3 extends over 15 amino acids. Germline V gene sequence: CDR1 MDHEN, CDR2 SYDVKM. Germline trimming cut 7 bases from V and 3 bases from J; bases unmatched to any gene: 8. The CDR3 region is CASTRGQLDTGELFF. In nucleotides, the CDR3 is TGTGCCAGCACACGGGGACAGCTAGACACCGGGGAGCTGTTTTTT. Filled out from reference TRBV28 and TRBJ2-2, the complete variable domain reads DVKVTQSSRYLVKRTGEKVFLECVQDMDHENMFWYRQDPGLGLRLIYFSYDVKMKEKGDIPEGYSVSREKKERFSLILESASTNQTSMYLCASTRGQLDTGELFFGEGSRLTVL.

This chain uses TRBV9 with TRBJ1-5; 8 nucleotides align to TRBD1. The CDR3 runs 16 residues. J gave up 2 bases and V 4 bases, and 8 bases lay outside the gene matches. The germline CDR1 and CDR2 sequences are SGDLS and YYNGEE. The CDR3: CASSPSGQGGNQPQHF. Here the CDR3 DNA reads TGTGCCAGCAGCCCATCAGGACAGGGAGGCAATCAGCCCCAGCATTTT.

This clone was observed a handful of times. The chain carries TRBV7-9 and TRBJ2-2; 10 bases match TRBD1. V shed 5 bases, J shed 4 bases, and the junction held 10 bases outside the gene matches. Germline CDR1 SEHNR, CDR2 FQNEAQ (reference sequence). The CDR3 contains 17 residues. The CDR3 nucleotides are TGTGCCAGCAGCCACCCTAGGGACAGGGGTTCCACCGGGGAGCTGTTTTTT. Translation: CASSHPRDRGSTGELFF.

The V call is TRBV11-2, the J call TRBJ2-5; weak D call: TRBD1 (6 bases). V was shortened by 1 base and J by 4 bases, with 16 bases between the two germline ends. CDR3 length equals 16 residues. Per germline, CDR1 SGHAT and CDR2 FQNNGV. The CDR3 nucleotides are TGTGCCAGCAGCTTAGTTACAGGGACCTCGGGAGAGACCCAGTACTTC. This sequence encodes CASSLVTGTSGETQYF.

The chain uses TRBV19 and TRBJ1-5, with D possibly TRBD1 on 6 matching bases. The CDR3 length is 12 residues. Germline values: CDR1 LNHDA, CDR2 SQIVND (reference sequence). V gave up 10 bases and J gave up 7 bases, with 14 bases separating them. The CDR3 spells CATSGVGQPQHF. The CDR3 bases are TGTGCCACCTCAGGGGTCGGCCAGCCCCAGCATTTT.

The rearrangement uses TRBV18 and TRBJ1-1, with 8 bases identical to TRBD1. J lost 6 bases, V lost 3 bases, and 3 bases had no gene match. CDR1 and CDR2 (germline): KGHSH, LQKENI. This CDR3 is 13 amino acids long. CDR3 nucleotides: TGTGCCAGCTCACCTGCACAGGGGGCTGAAGCTTTCTTT. Amino acids: CASSPAQGAEAFF. Together with reference TRBV18 and TRBJ1-1, the CDR3 gives the full variable domain: NAGVMQNPRHLVRRRGQEARLRCSPMKGHSHVYWYRQLPEEGLKFMVYLQKENIIDESGMPKERFSAEFPKEGPSILRIQQVVRGDSAAYFCASSPAQGAEAFFGQGTRLTVV.

This chain joins TRBV29-1 and TRBJ2-7; D is unclear. V was clipped by 0 bases and J by 3 bases, with 6 bases between them. The CDR3 contains 12 residues. Germline loops: CDR1 SQVTM, CDR2 ANQGSEA. The CDR3, as DNA: TGCAGCGTTGAAGAGGGCCGCTACGAGCAGTACTTC. Residues: CSVEEGRYEQYF.

This clone was seen only once. V and J are TRBV11-2 and TRBJ2-5; perhaps TRBD1 as D (5 bases). The ends were cut back, 8 bases at V and 4 bases at J, with 17 bases in the middle. This CDR3 contains 14 residues. CDR1 is SGHAT, CDR2 FQNNGV, per germline. CDR3 DNA: TGTGCCAGCCAAGGGGCAGTAAGAGGAGAGACCCAGTACTTC. This encodes CASQGAVRGETQYF.

The count of this clone is one. This chain connects TRBV3-1 (or the pseudogene TRBV3-2) to TRBJ1-1, with a weak D call TRBD1 (5 bases). The CDR3 covers 14 residues. Germline values: CDR1 LGHDT, CDR2 YNNKEL (reference sequence). The ends were cut back, 4 bases at V and 0 bases at J, with 9 bases in the middle. CDR3 bases: TGTGCCAGCAGCCTAGGGGTCTTGAACACTGAAGCTTTCTTT. Translating gives CASSLGVLNTEAFF.

This clone showed up just a few times. Other nucleotide sequences in the sample specify the same CDR3. The chain combines TRBV18 with TRBJ1-3; possibly TRBD1 for D (6 bases). The CDR3 totals 15 residues. Trimming cost V 6 bases and J 0 bases, with 12 bases left between them. Germline lookup yields CDR1 KGHSH and CDR2 LQKENI. For the CDR3, the DNA is TGTGCCAGCTCCCCCGGACAGATCTCTGGAAACACCATATATTTT. It is translated as CASSPGQISGNTIYF.

The chain recombines TRBV27 with TRBJ1-4, with TRBD1 identical over 9 bases. This CDR3 contains 14 residues. The germline gives CDR1 MNHEY, CDR2 SMNVEV (reference sequence). Trimming removed 6 bases from V and 8 bases from J; junction bases left unmatched: 7. In nucleotides, the CDR3 is TGTGCCAGCAGACGGACAGGGGTTTCGGAAAAACTGTTTTTT. Residues: CASRRTGVSEKLFF.

This chain connects TRBV4-2 to TRBJ2-7; 11 positions match TRBD2. This CDR3 region has 15 residues. The ends lost 0 bases at V and 4 bases at J; junction bases unmatched: 2. Germline V gene lookup returns CDR1 LGHNA and CDR2 YNFKEQ. The CDR3 region has the DNA TGTGCCAGCAGCCAAGATACTAGCGGGAGTTACGAGCAGTACTTC. This codes for CASSQDTSGSYEQYF.

The chain has TRBV19 and TRBJ1-1, with a weak D call TRBD1 (6 bases). V was shortened by 2 bases and J by 1 base, with 14 bases between the two germline ends. CDR3 size: 16 residues. Germline lookup yields CDR1 LNHDA and CDR2 SQIVND (reference sequence). The CDR3 protein is CASSIRGGSKNTEAFF. In nucleotides, the CDR3 is TGTGCCAGTAGTATAAGGGGGGGCTCCAAGAACACTGAAGCTTTCTTT.